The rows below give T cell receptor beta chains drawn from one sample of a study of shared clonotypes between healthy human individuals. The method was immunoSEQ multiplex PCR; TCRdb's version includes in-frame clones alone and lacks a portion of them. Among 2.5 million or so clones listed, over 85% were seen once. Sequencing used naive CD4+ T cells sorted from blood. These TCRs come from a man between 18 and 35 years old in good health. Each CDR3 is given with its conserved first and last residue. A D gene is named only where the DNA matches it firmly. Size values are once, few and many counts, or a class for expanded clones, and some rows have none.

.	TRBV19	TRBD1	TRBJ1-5	CASSPGQGTLYSNQPQHF	TGTGCCAGTAGTCCAGGACAGGGCACCCTGTATAGCAATCAGCCCCAGCATTTT
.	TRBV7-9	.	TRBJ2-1	CASSFPLGGGSYNEQFF	TGTGCCAGCAGCTTTCCCCTCGGCGGCGGCTCCTACAATGAGCAGTTCTTC
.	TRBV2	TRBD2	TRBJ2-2	CASSEMASGSNGELFF	TGTGCCAGCAGTGAAATGGCTAGCGGGAGTAACGGGGAGCTGTTTTTT
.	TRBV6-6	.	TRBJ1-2	CASSSGRETYGYTF	TGTGCCAGCAGTTCTGGCAGGGAGACTTATGGCTACACCTTC
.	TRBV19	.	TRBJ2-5	CASRASYAQETQYF	TGTGCCAGTAGGGCTTCCTACGCGCAAGAGACCCAGTACTTC
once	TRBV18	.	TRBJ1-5	CASSPAGGQPQHF	TGTGCCAGCTCACCAGCGGGCGGTCAGCCCCAGCATTTT
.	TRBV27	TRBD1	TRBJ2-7	CASIAYRDRGGEQYF	TGTGCCAGCATTGCCTACAGGGACAGGGGCGGGGAGCAGTACTTC
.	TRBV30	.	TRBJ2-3	CAWSGATDTQYF	TGTGCCTGGTCTGGAGCAACAGATACGCAGTATTTT
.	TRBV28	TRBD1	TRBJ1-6	CASSLSRGTGGSNSPLHF	TGTGCCAGCAGTTTAAGCCGAGGGACAGGGGGCTCGAATTCACCCCTCCACTTT
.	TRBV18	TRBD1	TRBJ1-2	CASSIGQGAVYGYTF	TGTGCCAGCTCGATAGGACAGGGGGCCGTCTATGGCTACACCTTC
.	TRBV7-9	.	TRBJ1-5	CASSWGTSIPLEPQHF	TGTGCCAGCAGCTGGGGGACCTCTATACCTCTTGAGCCCCAGCATTTT
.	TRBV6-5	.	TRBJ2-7	CATLSVGRGTYEQYF	TGTGCCACCCTCTCCGTGGGGAGAGGGACCTACGAGCAGTACTTC
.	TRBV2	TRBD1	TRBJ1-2	CASRDREEGNYGYTF	TGTGCCAGCAGGGACAGGGAAGAGGGGAACTATGGCTACACCTTC
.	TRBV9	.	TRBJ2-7	CASSVEQGSSYEQYF	TGTGCCAGCAGCGTAGAACAGGGAAGCTCCTACGAGCAGTACTTC
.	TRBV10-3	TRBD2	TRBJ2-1	CAISQGGSLSGEQFF	TGTGCCATCAGCCAGGGCGGGAGTCTTTCGGGTGAGCAGTTCTTC
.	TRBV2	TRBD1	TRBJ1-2	CASRRTGGRYGYTF	TGTGCCAGCAGGAGGACAGGGGGACGCTATGGCTACACCTTC
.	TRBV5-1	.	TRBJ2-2	CASSPGGLGYTGELFF	TGCGCCAGCAGCCCCGGAGGCTTAGGGTACACCGGGGAGCTGTTTTTT
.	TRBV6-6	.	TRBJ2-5	CARPYGAGGETQYF	TGTGCCCGACCTTACGGGGCTGGTGGAGAGACCCAGTACTTC
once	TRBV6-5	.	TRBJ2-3	CASSSSPDKQYF	TGTGCCAGCAGTTCGTCCCCCGATAAACAGTATTTT
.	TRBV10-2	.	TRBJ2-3	CASRDPQSTDTQYF	TGCGCCAGCCGGGACCCACAAAGCACAGATACGCAGTATTTT